What follows are 8 T cell receptor beta chains derived from one specimen sequenced in a study of vaccination and CD4 T cells after COVID-19. Their recognized antigens are unknown. An Oncomine TCR Beta short-read assay was used to sequence the DNA from cultured CD4+ T cells. TCRdb re-derived calls from the PCR reads in MiXCR, one entry per CDR3 protein. The data hold around 20,000 distinct CDR3 sequences, with 43% observed a single time. Specified treatment: roughly 11-day PBMC culture with coronavirus spike peptide pools or control peptides (ViraFEST assay). Sequenced input: CD4+ T cells from blood, cultured in vitro. The receptors stem from a human donor who had recovered from COVID-19.

The chain carries TRBV28 and TRBJ2-7; weak D call: TRBD2 (6 bases). There are 14 residues in the CDR3. V dropped 6 bases and J dropped 5 bases, with 17 bases sitting between them. The V gene's germline CDR1 is MDHEN and CDR2 SYDVKM. CDR3 in amino acids: CASRTAGIFDEQYF. CDR3 nucleotides: TGTGCCAGCAGGACGGCGGGGATTTTCGACGAGCAGTACTTC.

The genes are TRBV20-1 and TRBJ2-3; D gene ambiguous. Trimming shortened V by 3 bases and J by 3 bases, and 10 bases separated the two germline ends. Germline CDR1 DFQATT, CDR2 SNEGSKA (reference sequence). The CDR3 runs 13 residues. The DNA of the CDR3 is TGCAGTGCTAGGTCGCTACAGACAGATACGCAGTATTTT. Protein sequence: CSARSLQTDTQYF.

This clonotype has just a few counts. This chain joins TRBV7-3 and TRBJ2-3, with 8 nucleotides matching TRBD2. This CDR3 is 16 amino acids long. Germline CDR1 SGHTA, CDR2 FQGTGA. V shed 4 bases and J 1 base; nucleotides not matched to a gene: 7. CDR3 sequence: CASSSTPTSGTDTQYF. CDR3 bases: TGTGCCAGCAGCTCAACCCCGACTAGCGGCACAGATACGCAGTATTTT.

The V call is TRBV10-2, the J call TRBJ1-2; a weak D match, TRBD1 (6 bases). The CDR3 consists of 15 residues. The germline V gene encodes CDR1 WSHSY and CDR2 SAAADI. The germline V and J ends were trimmed by 1 base and 1 base, with 10 bases remaining between them. The CDR3 DNA reads as TGCGCCAGCAGTGAGTGGGGGCCGGGTAACTATGGCTACACCTTC. Its protein product is CASSEWGPGNYGYTF.

V and J are TRBV7-9 and TRBJ2-7, with D perhaps given as TRBD1 or TRBD2 (5 bases each). The CDR3 consists of 13 residues. Germline V gene data show CDR1 as SEHNR and CDR2 as FQNEAQ (reference sequence). V lost 3 bases to trimming and J lost 2 bases, with 8 bases between them. The CDR3 nucleotides are TGTGCCAGCAGCTTCGGGACCACCTACGAGCAGTACTTC. Translated, it gives CASSFGTTYEQYF.

The chain has TRBV7-2 and TRBJ2-1; 12 bases match TRBD2. From germline, CDR1 is SGHTA and CDR2 FQGNSA. CDR3 length: 16 amino acids. With V trimmed by 1 base and J by 8 bases, 6 bases remained unmatched. DNA of the CDR3: TGTGCCAGCAGCTTAGTTGCTAGCGGGGGGGCTTATGAGCAGTTCTTC. It yields the protein CASSLVASGGAYEQFF.

The V gene is TRBV5-1, the J gene TRBJ2-2; D is unresolved. Trimming took 0 bases from V and 2 from J, leaving 11 bases between them. This CDR3 region has 16 residues. Germline V gives CDR1 SGHRS, CDR2 YFSETQ. Here the CDR3 reads CASSLALRLNTGELFF. CDR3 bases: TGCGCCAGCAGCTTGGCCCTGCGCCTCAACACCGGGGAGCTGTTTTTT.

This clonotype came up a few times. The CDR3, as DNA: TGCAGTGCCCGGGACAGGGTTAACACTGAAGCTTTCTTT. Translating gives CSARDRVNTEAFF. The rearrangement links TRBV20-1 to TRBJ1-1; 9 nucleotides match TRBD1. V lost 6 bases to trimming and J lost 2 bases; unmatched junction nucleotides: 4. The germline V gene has CDR1 DFQATT and CDR2 SNEGSKA (reference sequence). This CDR3 contains 13 residues.